The TCR beta chain described here comes from a study of CD8+ T cells in alopecia areata. Whole-study findings and limits: Mice showed clearer TCR sharing than patients did, a gap that was possibly HLA-related.

For this clone: What it binds is not known. One junction end does not reproduce the germline sequence, and a read error may be involved.

Extraction of RNA preceded its reverse transcription into cDNA, which served as the sequencing template. The assay was immunoSEQ multiplex PCR, and TCRdb's table has in-frame clones only and misses some. Of approximately 100,000 clones in the sample, less than 50% are singletons; the top ten hold approximately 0.79%. The germline CDR1 and CDR2 sequences are SNHLY and FYNNEI. CDR3 length: 17 residues. The specimen was CD4+ T cells sorted from blood. This rearrangement joins TRBV2 to TRBJ2-4; a weak D match, TRBD1 (5 bases). This TCR derives from a human donor with alopecia areata. CDR3 DNA sequence: TGTGCCAGCAGAGAAGGGGTGGGGCAGGACGAAATGCACATTCAGTACTTC. Its protein is CASREGVGQDEMHIQYF.